The 26 T cell receptor beta chains listed next were all sequenced from one sample in a study of blood T cells in healthy people across ages. Using a J-beta primer mix together with a sample-barcoded 5' primer, a second PCR was run for 7 to 11 cycles. TCRdb analysed the 5' RACE reads with MiXCR anew, one entry per CDR3 protein. Seen here are hundreds of thousands of distinct CDR3 sequences, 32% observed once, and the top ten hold 15%. The sequenced sample was blood. The source of these receptors is a woman of 80 years or more in good health.

In this sample, this clonotype turned up many times. The gene calls are TRBV29-1 and TRBJ2-7; 7 bases fit TRBD2. J lost 3 bases, V lost 4 bases, and 6 bases had no gene match. The CDR3 totals 13 residues. CDR1 and CDR2 (germline): SQVTM, ANQGSEA. CDR3 bases: TGCAGCGTTGTTGGGGAGGGACTCTACGAGCAGTACTTC. Translated: CSVVGEGLYEQYF.

V usage is TRBV12-3 or TRBV12-4 and J usage is TRBJ2-5; TRBD2 is a possible D gene (5 bases). The tail of the sequence fits TRBJ2-7 better, so the J call may be wrong. The CDR3 spans 13 residues. Here the CDR3 reads CASSSDGLYEQYF. The DNA of the CDR3 is TGTGCCAGCAGTTCGGACGGACTCTACGAGCAGTACTTC.

This clonotype was counted once. The gene calls are TRBV5-1 and TRBJ2-1; D remains unclear. CDR1 SGHRS and CDR2 YFSETQ come from the germline V gene. Trimming pared 4 bases from V and 7 bases from J, leaving 9 bases between. The CDR3 consists of 12 residues. CDR3 sequence reads: CASSHDGNEQFF. In nucleotides, the CDR3 is TGCGCCAGCAGCCACGACGGGAATGAGCAGTTCTTC.

Many counts were recorded for this clonotype. Here the CDR3 DNA reads TGCGCCAGCAGCCTGGATACGAGCTCCTACAATGAGCAGTTCTTC. This sequence encodes CASSLDTSSYNEQFF. The V and J genes are TRBV4-1 and TRBJ2-1; D ambiguous. Trimming took off 4 bases at V and 0 bases at J, with 10 bases between the two ends. Looked up from germline, CDR1 is MGHRA and CDR2 is YSYEKL. CDR3 size: 15 residues.

This clonotype was counted ten times or more. The V and J genes are TRBV20-1 and TRBJ2-5; either TRBD1 or TRBD2 may supply D (6 bases each). V was shortened by 6 bases and J by 1 base, with 12 bases between the two germline ends. The CDR3 length is 13 residues. Germline CDR1 is DFQATT and CDR2 is SNEGSKA (reference sequence). The CDR3 DNA follows: TGCAGTGCCCCGGGGGCGGGCCAAGAGACCCAGTACTTC. Protein: CSAPGAGQETQYF.

This clonotype occurred a few times. A read error may be the cause here, since a much bigger clone is one base away. The chain couples TRBV5-8 to TRBJ2-7, with 10 bases identical to TRBD1. The CDR3 has 15 residues. Germline CDR1 reads SGHTS; CDR2 reads YDEGEE. The V and J ends lost 3 bases and 7 bases, in that order; junction bases with no gene match: 10. The CDR3 protein is CASSSPGTGANEQYF. The CDR3 nucleotides are TGTGCCAGCAGCTCTCCCGGGACAGGGGCTAATGAGCAGTACTTC.

This clonotype was seen only a few times. The rearrangement joins TRBV20-1 to TRBJ1-6, with 7 bases that match TRBD1. Germline CDR1 reads DFQATT; CDR2 reads SNEGSKA (reference sequence). This CDR3 has 15 amino acids. With 3 bases clipped from V and 6 bases from J, the junction kept 8 bases outside the gene matches. The CDR3 spells CSAREPGQFNSPLHF. The CDR3 DNA sequence: TGCAGTGCTAGGGAGCCGGGACAGTTTAATTCACCCCTCCACTTT.

The chain couples TRBV15 to TRBJ1-3; the D gene is possibly TRBD1 (5 bases). Trimming stripped 0 bases from V and 0 bases from J, with 12 bases between. The CDR3 extends over 17 amino acids. Looked up from germline, CDR1 is LNHNV and CDR2 is YYDKDF (reference sequence). Here the CDR3 reads CATSRDKGRSSGNTIYF. The CDR3 bases are TGTGCCACCAGCAGAGATAAGGGACGGAGCTCTGGAAACACCATATATTTT.

Comment on this clonotype: This sequence may be a read error, since a much larger clone differs from it by one base. This chain joins TRBV9 and TRBJ2-1; the D is unclear. Germline values: CDR1 SGDLS, CDR2 YYNGEE. This CDR3 spans 12 amino acids. Trimming left V 0 bases short and J 12 bases short, with 10 bases between. The CDR3 region has the DNA TGTGCCAGCAGCGTAGAAGGTAGCCCGCAGTTCTTC. Protein: CASSVEGSPQFF.

This clonotype was seen many times. V gene TRBV7-2 combines with J gene TRBJ2-5, with 8 bases aligning to TRBD1. The V gene end was trimmed by 4 bases and the J gene end by 1 base; junction bases not matched to a gene: 8. This CDR3 is 16 amino acids long. Germline-derived CDR1 and CDR2 are SGHTA and FQGNSA. CDR3 sequence (DNA): TGTGCCAGCAGCTCTCCCGGGACAGGAGGCCAAGAGACCCAGTACTTC. Protein sequence: CASSSPGTGGQETQYF.

This clonotype was seen repeatedly, ten times or more. This chain uses TRBV5-1 with TRBJ2-1; TRBD2 is a possible D gene (6 bases). This CDR3 spans 14 amino acids. The germline V gene has CDR1 SGHRS and CDR2 YFSETQ. V dropped 4 bases and J dropped 5 bases, with 13 bases sitting between them. Here the CDR3 reads CASSLGLPDNEQFF. In DNA form, the CDR3 reads TGCGCCAGCAGCCTCGGACTACCCGACAATGAGCAGTTCTTC.

The CDR3 here is CASSYTSGGSYNEQYF. CDR3 sequence (DNA): TGTGCCAGCAGTTATACTAGCGGGGGCTCCTACAATGAGCAGTACTTC. The chain combines TRBV6-5 with TRBJ2-1; 11 bases fit TRBD2. The J call is doubtful: the DNA matches TRBJ2-7 better. CDR3 length: 16 amino acids. Germline V CDR1 and CDR2: MNHEY, SVGAGI.

Ten or more counts support this clonotype. The V gene is TRBV20-1, the J gene TRBJ1-5; 7 bases map to TRBD1. The V gene's germline CDR1 is DFQATT and CDR2 SNEGSKA (reference sequence). This CDR3 is 13 amino acids long. V lost 6 bases, J lost 4 bases, and 6 bases stayed unmatched. Here the CDR3 reads CSAVEQGNQPQHF. In nucleotides, the CDR3 is TGCAGTGCGGTCGAACAGGGGAATCAGCCCCAGCATTTT.

This clonotype appeared a few times. The V call is TRBV12-3 or TRBV12-4, the J call TRBJ1-2; 9 positions agree with TRBD1. V shed 3 bases, J shed 2 bases, and the junction held 1 base outside the gene matches. CDR3 length: 14 amino acids. The CDR3 DNA reads TGTGCCAGCAGTTTCGGACAGGGGAACTATGGCTACACCTTC. Translation: CASSFGQGNYGYTF.

This clonotype has a count of ten or more. The genes are TRBV7-9 and TRBJ2-3; D is possibly TRBD2 (6 bases). V gave up 5 bases and J gave up 6 bases, with 15 bases separating them. CDR3 length: 14 residues. CDR1 and CDR2 (germline): SEHNR, FQNEAQ (reference sequence). CDR3 loop: CASSPRWGVDTQYF. The DNA for the CDR3 is TGTGCCAGCAGCCCCCGTTGGGGGGTGGATACGCAGTATTTT.

This clonotype was observed a few times. This chain uses TRBV5-4 with TRBJ2-5; 7 bases map to TRBD2. The J segment lost 1 base and the V segment lost 3 bases, leaving 3 bases of the junction unmatched. This CDR3 is 14 amino acids long. Germline-derived CDR1 and CDR2 are SGHNT and YYREEE (reference sequence). This CDR3 is CASSWGGTQETQYF. As DNA, the CDR3 is TGTGCCAGCAGCTGGGGGGGGACCCAAGAGACCCAGTACTTC.

V is TRBV2 and J is TRBJ2-1, with a tentative D call TRBD1 (6 bases). CDR1 SNHLY and CDR2 FYNNEI come from the germline V gene. Trimming removed 6 bases from V and 16 bases from J, with 25 bases in between. The CDR3 contains 14 residues. As DNA, the CDR3 is TGTGCCAGCAGCGCCTCGGGCAGGACAGAGGGGTTCTTCTTC. Its translation: CASSASGRTEGFFF.

The chain carries TRBV6-5 and TRBJ2-5, with TRBD1 matching 10 bases. The CDR3 runs to 16 residues. The junction had 4 bases not matched to a gene; V was cut back by 2 bases and J by 1 base. Per germline, CDR1 MNHEY and CDR2 SVGAGI. This chain's CDR3 is CASSYRTGGTQETQYF. DNA of the CDR3: TGTGCCAGCAGTTACCGGACAGGGGGTACCCAAGAGACCCAGTACTTC.

This chain links TRBV11-1 with TRBJ2-3; 8 bases match TRBD1. The CDR3 spans 15 residues. Germline CDR1 is SGHAT and CDR2 is FQDESV (reference sequence). The V gene end was trimmed by 5 bases and the J gene end by 6 bases; junction bases not matched to a gene: 10. The CDR3 protein is CASSPVGQGADTQYF. CDR3 sequence (DNA): TGTGCCAGCAGCCCCGTCGGCCAGGGGGCGGATACGCAGTATTTT.

The chain recombines TRBV5-4 with TRBJ2-1; TRBD1 is a possible D gene (5 bases). The CDR3 runs 16 residues. Trimming took off 0 bases at V and 8 bases at J, with 18 bases between the two ends. Per the germline V gene, CDR1 is SGHNT and CDR2 is YYREEE (reference sequence). CDR3 sequence: CASSLGGAQITDEQFF. For the CDR3, the DNA is TGTGCCAGCAGCTTGGGGGGCGCGCAGATAACGGATGAGCAGTTCTTC.

The chain employs TRBV7-9 and TRBJ2-5; D is ambiguous. The CDR3 extends over 10 amino acids. The germline gives CDR1 SEHNR, CDR2 FQNEAQ (reference sequence). The CDR3 is CGTSKETQYF. The CDR3 DNA reads TGTGGGACGTCGAAAGAGACCCAGTACTTC.

The table lists this clonotype with many counts. The rearrangement links TRBV7-2 to TRBJ2-1; 9 bases align to TRBD1. After removal of 5 bases from V and 9 bases from J, the junction contained 8 bases not matched to a gene. This CDR3 has 14 amino acids. CDR1 is SGHTA, CDR2 FQGNSA, per germline. The CDR3 protein is CASSIRQGGVEQFF. The CDR3 DNA is TGTGCCAGCAGCATACGACAGGGGGGGGTTGAGCAGTTCTTC.

This clonotype has more than one count but fewer than ten. This sequence joins TRBV2 and TRBJ1-2, with 8 bases fitting TRBD1. The ends lost 1 base at V and 5 bases at J; junction bases unmatched: 6. Germline loops: CDR1 SNHLY, CDR2 FYNNEI. The CDR3 has 15 amino acids. CDR3 sequence: CASSEERTGGYGYTF. Here the CDR3 DNA reads TGTGCCAGCAGTGAAGAACGAACAGGGGGATATGGCTACACCTTC. The full variable domain, rest sourced from reference TRBV2 and TRBJ1-2, is EPEVTQTPSHQVTQMGQEVILRCVPISNHLYFYWYRQILGQKVEFLVSFYNNEISEKSEIFDDQFSVERPDGSNFTLKIRSTKLEDSAMYFCASSEERTGGYGYTFGSGTRLTVV.

Only one count was recorded for this clonotype. Its ends do not fully match the called genes, so a read error is possible. This chain joins TRBV24-1 and TRBJ2-7; D is undetermined. Per the germline V gene, CDR1 is KGHDR and CDR2 is SFDVKD. The CDR3 runs to 13 residues. CDR3 amino acids: CATSDRRSSEQYF. For the CDR3, the DNA is TGTGCCACCAGTGACCGACGGTCCTCCGAGCAGTACTTC.

The V call is TRBV12-3 or TRBV12-4, the J call TRBJ2-1; TRBD1 matches at 7 bases. With the DNA end fitting TRBJ2-7 better, the J assignment may be wrong. This CDR3 has 15 residues. Here the CDR3 reads CASSTGQFSYKEQYF. CDR3 bases: TGTGCCAGCAGCACGGGACAGTTCTCCTACAAAGAGCAGTACTTC.

This clonotype was counted once. CDR3 sequence (DNA): TGTGCCAGCAGCTTAGAGCGGGGGGCCCACAATGAGCAGTTCTTC. This gives the protein CASSLERGAHNEQFF. The chain links TRBV7-2 to TRBJ2-1; 9 bases fit TRBD2. CDR1 is SGHTA and CDR2 is FQGNSA in the germline V gene. This CDR3 region has 15 residues. The V and J ends lost 1 base and 5 bases, in that order; junction bases with no gene match: 3. The full variable domain, with the rest looked up from reference TRBV7-2 and TRBJ2-1, is GAGVSQSPSNKVTEKGKDVELRCDPISGHTALYWYRQSLGQGLEFLIYFQGNSAPDKSGLPSDRFSAERTGGSVSTLTIQRTQQEDSAVYLCASSLERGAHNEQFFGPGTRLTVL.